Presented here are 19 T cell receptor beta chains from one specimen sequenced in a study of shared clonotypes between healthy human individuals. Produced via immunoSEQ multiplex PCR; TCRdb's table is partial and in-frame only. The sample has about 670,000 clones, about two thirds seen once. The sequencing input was memory CD4+ T cells sorted from blood. Stated subset: CD45RA-negative fraction. These receptors came from a woman aged 25-40 years in good health.

The chain couples TRBV5-1 to TRBJ2-1; weak D call: TRBD2 (6 bases). Germline CDR1 reads SGHRS; CDR2 reads YFSETQ. Between the trimmed V and J ends, which lost 3 bases and 8 bases, there was a span of 18 bases. The CDR3 sequence is 15 residues long. The CDR3 sequence: CASSSRGGMSDEQFF. The CDR3 region has the DNA TGCGCCAGCAGCTCCCGGGGCGGGATGTCAGATGAGCAGTTCTTC.

This clone has a count of ten or more. The chain combines TRBV4-2 with TRBJ1-4, with 7 bases fitting TRBD1. Trimming took 5 bases from V and 7 from J; bases not matched to a gene: 10. The germline V gene has CDR1 LGHNA and CDR2 YNFKEQ. This CDR3 spans 15 amino acids. The CDR3 bases are TGTGCCAGCAGCGCGGGGACAGACAATCTTGAAAAACTGTTTTTT. Protein product: CASSAGTDNLEKLFF.

The gene calls are TRBV18 and TRBJ2-3, with D possibly TRBD2 on 6 matching bases. The CDR3 totals 13 residues. V dropped 6 bases and J dropped 7 bases, with 14 bases sitting between them. Per the germline V gene, CDR1 is KGHSH and CDR2 is LQKENI. The CDR3 region has the DNA TGTGCCAGCTCGCCCGCCGGGAGCAATACGCAGTATTTT. Amino acids: CASSPAGSNTQYF.

This rearrangement joins TRBV5-8 to TRBJ2-1; D remains unclear. The CDR3 sequence is 14 residues long. V was cut by 5 bases and J by 4 bases, with 13 bases left in between. CDR1 is SGHTS, CDR2 YDEGEE, per germline. CDR3 nucleotide sequence: TGTGCCAGCAGTTCTGACAAGGTTTACAATGAGCAGTTCTTC. It yields the protein CASSSDKVYNEQFF.

The rearrangement joins TRBV28 to TRBJ1-2; a possible D gene is TRBD1 (5 bases). V shed 2 bases and J shed 3 bases, with 13 bases lying between them. Germline values: CDR1 MDHEN, CDR2 SYDVKM. This CDR3 is built from 15 residues. This chain's CDR3 is CASSLGGLGDYGYTF. CDR3 sequence (DNA): TGTGCCAGCAGTTTAGGGGGTTTAGGTGACTATGGCTACACCTTC.

The chain is built from TRBV2 and TRBJ1-2; D is unclear. CDR3 length: 12 amino acids. CDR1 and CDR2 from the germline V gene are SNHLY and FYNNEI. Trimming took off 6 bases at V and 1 base at J, with 6 bases between the two ends. CDR3 DNA sequence: TGTGCCAGCAGGATGAGTAACTATGGCTACACCTTC. This encodes CASRMSNYGYTF.

The CDR3 loop is CASSLVLAGFLSGANVLTF. CDR3 nucleotides: TGTGCCAGCAGCTTGGTGCTAGCGGGGTTTCTCTCTGGGGCCAACGTCCTGACTTTC. The V and J genes are TRBV5-4 and TRBJ2-6, with 9 bases matching TRBD2. V was clipped by 0 bases and J by 0 bases; unmatched bases: 7. This CDR3 is 19 amino acids long. In germline, CDR1 is SGHNT, CDR2 YYREEE (reference sequence).

This clone was observed a few times. V is TRBV27 and J is TRBJ1-3; 7 positions match TRBD1. V shed 2 bases and J 2 bases; nucleotides not matched to a gene: 3. The CDR3 runs to 15 residues. From germline, CDR1 is MNHEY and CDR2 SMNVEV (reference sequence). CDR3 protein: CASSLLGTAGNTIYF. The CDR3 coding sequence is TGTGCCAGCAGTTTACTAGGGACAGCTGGAAACACCATATATTTT.

The chain couples TRBV10-3 to TRBJ1-5; the D gene is possibly TRBD1 (5 bases). With 4 bases removed from V and 3 bases from J, the gap between germline ends came to 7 bases. CDR3 length: 13 amino acids. CDR1 is ENHRY, CDR2 SYGVKD, per germline. The CDR3 is CAISGQNNQPQHF. DNA for the CDR3: TGTGCCATCAGTGGACAGAACAATCAGCCCCAGCATTTT.

The chain is built from TRBV11-2 and TRBJ1-4; 7 bases are a match to TRBD1. Trimming at V came to 2 bases and at J to 8 bases, leaving 8 bases not matched to a gene. The V gene's germline CDR1 is SGHAT and CDR2 FQNNGV. The CDR3 sequence is 15 residues long. DNA of the CDR3: TGTGCCAGCAGCTTATGGAGGGGGCTTGGGGAAAAACTGTTTTTT. Its protein product is CASSLWRGLGEKLFF. Drawing the rest from reference TRBV11-2 and TRBJ1-4, the complete variable domain is EAGVAQSPRYKIIEKRQSVAFWCNPISGHATLYWYQQILGQGPKLLIQFQNNGVVDDSQLPKDRFSAERLKGVDSTLKIQPAKLEDSAVYLCASSLWRGLGEKLFFGSGTQLSVL.

The chain recombines TRBV25-1 with TRBJ2-1; D possibly matches TRBD1 or TRBD2 (5 bases each). Germline-derived CDR1 and CDR2 are MGHDK and SYGVNS. The ends were cut back, 4 bases at V and 0 bases at J, with 7 bases in the middle. CDR3 length: 14 amino acids. The CDR3 loop reads CASSARGSYNEQFF. For the CDR3, the DNA is TGTGCCAGCAGTGCGAGGGGCTCCTACAATGAGCAGTTCTTC.

The genes are TRBV25-1 and TRBJ2-1; D gene uncertain. The CDR3 length is 15 residues. Between the trimmed V and J ends, which lost 3 bases and 7 bases, there was a span of 16 bases. Looked up from germline, CDR1 is MGHDK and CDR2 is SYGVNS. CDR3: CASSDALGSVNEQFF. The DNA of the CDR3 is TGTGCCAGCAGTGATGCCCTAGGGTCCGTGAATGAGCAGTTCTTC. The full variable domain, its missing parts supplied by reference TRBV25-1 and TRBJ2-1, is EADIYQTPRYLVIGTGKKITLECSQTMGHDKMYWYQQDPGMELHLIHYSYGVNSTEKGDLSSESTVSRIRTEHFPLTLESARPSHTSQYLCASSDALGSVNEQFFGPGTRLTVL.

V and J are TRBV27 and TRBJ2-2; 9 bases agree with TRBD1. With V trimmed by 3 bases and J by 4 bases, 15 bases remained unmatched. This CDR3 has 19 amino acids. Germline lookup yields CDR1 MNHEY and CDR2 SMNVEV (reference sequence). The CDR3 coding sequence is TGTGCCAGCAGTTTTCGGGACCCCAACAGGGGGCGCGGCACCGGGGAGCTGTTTTTT. The encoded protein is CASSFRDPNRGRGTGELFF.

This clone has more than one count but fewer than ten. The chain recombines TRBV5-6 with TRBJ1-2, with D uncertain. The V end lost 2 bases, the J end lost 2 bases, and 13 bases lay between the germline ends. The CDR3 is 15 amino acids. Germline V CDR1 and CDR2: SGHDT, YYEEEE. In DNA form, the CDR3 reads TGTGCCAGCAGCTTAGCGGGGATTGACAACTATGGCTACACCTTC. Translated: CASSLAGIDNYGYTF.

This rearrangement joins TRBV28 to TRBJ2-7; a weak D match, TRBD1 (6 bases). CDR1 and CDR2 (germline): MDHEN, SYDVKM. Trimming removed 3 bases from V and 4 bases from J, with 10 bases in between. The CDR3 is 13 residues long. The CDR3 loop reads CASSLNREYEQYF. CDR3 nucleotides: TGTGCCAGCAGTTTGAACAGGGAGTACGAGCAGTACTTC.

V is TRBV2 and J is TRBJ1-2; perhaps TRBD1 as D (6 bases). The length of the CDR3 is 13 residues. The ends were cut back, 1 base at V and 10 bases at J, with 13 bases in the middle. CDR1 SNHLY and CDR2 FYNNEI come from the germline V gene. The CDR3 DNA reads as TGTGCCAGCAGTGAAGTGACAGGCTGGTACTACACCTTC. It encodes CASSEVTGWYYTF. The full variable domain, its missing parts supplied by reference TRBV2 and TRBJ1-2, is EPEVTQTPSHQVTQMGQEVILRCVPISNHLYFYWYRQILGQKVEFLVSFYNNEISEKSEIFDDQFSVERPDGSNFTLKIRSTKLEDSAMYFCASSEVTGWYYTFGSGTRLTVV.

This chain uses TRBV7-9 with TRBJ2-5, with D perhaps given as TRBD1 or TRBD2 (5 bases each). The CDR3 has 14 residues. CDR1 SEHNR and CDR2 FQNEAQ come from the germline V gene (reference sequence). V lost 5 bases to trimming and J lost 1 base, with 11 bases between them. CDR3 bases: TGTGCCAGCAGCCCAGGGACCGGCCAAGAGACCCAGTACTTC. Protein sequence: CASSPGTGQETQYF.

Many counts were recorded for this clone. The DNA for the CDR3 is TGCGCCAGCAGCCAAGATCGGAGGAGCGGGAGCCCAGATACGCAGTATTTT. Its protein product is CASSQDRRSGSPDTQYF. The chain links TRBV4-1 to TRBJ2-3, with 8 bases identical to TRBD2. Trimming at V came to 0 bases and at J to 4 bases, leaving 9 bases not matched to a gene. Germline loops: CDR1 MGHRA, CDR2 YSYEKL. This CDR3 contains 17 residues.

The chain recombines TRBV15 with TRBJ2-3; possibly TRBD1 for D (5 bases). The CDR3 length is 15 residues. From germline, CDR1 is LNHNV and CDR2 YYDKDF (reference sequence). V lost 1 base, J lost 3 bases, and 11 bases lay in between. The CDR3 region has the DNA TGTGCCACCAGCAGAGGGCTGACAGAGACAGATACGCAGTATTTT. Its protein product is CATSRGLTETDTQYF.